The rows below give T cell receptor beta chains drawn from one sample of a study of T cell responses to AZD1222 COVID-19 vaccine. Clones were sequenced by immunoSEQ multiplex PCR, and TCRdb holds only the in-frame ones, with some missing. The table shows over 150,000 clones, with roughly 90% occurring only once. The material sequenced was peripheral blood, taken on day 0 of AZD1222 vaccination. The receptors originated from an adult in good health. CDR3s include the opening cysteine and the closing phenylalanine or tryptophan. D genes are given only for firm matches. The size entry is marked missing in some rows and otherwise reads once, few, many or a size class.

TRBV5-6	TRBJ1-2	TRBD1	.	TGTGCCAGCAGCAAGACAGGGGGCTGGGGCTACACCTTC	CASSKTGGWGYTF
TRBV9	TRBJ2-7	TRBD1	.	TGTGCCAGCAGCACCTCGGGACAGGGATACGAGCAGTACTTC	CASSTSGQGYEQYF
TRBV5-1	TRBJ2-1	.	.	TGCGCCAGCAGCCCCCTTTCCCATGAGCAGTTCTTC	CASSPLSHEQFF
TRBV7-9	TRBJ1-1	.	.	TGTGCCAGCAGCCTTGACTCCTTGGCTTTCTTT	CASSLDSLAFF
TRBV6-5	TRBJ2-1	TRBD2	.	TGTGCCAGCAGCCGTACGGGACTAGCGGCCAATGAGCAGTTCTTC	CASSRTGLAANEQFF
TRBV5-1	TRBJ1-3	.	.	TGCGCCAGCAGAACCACCCCGGGAATCTCTGGAAACACCATATATTTT	CASRTTPGISGNTIYF
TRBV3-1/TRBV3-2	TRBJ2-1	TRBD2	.	TGTGCCAGCAGCCACCGACTAGGGACTAGCGGGAGACCCAGCTCCTACAATGAGCAGTTCTTC	CASSHRLGTSGRPSSYNEQFF
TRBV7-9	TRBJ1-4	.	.	TGTGCCAGCAGGTCACCAGGCGGAAATGAAAAACTGTTTTTT	CASRSPGGNEKLFF
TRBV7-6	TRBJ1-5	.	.	TGTGCCAGCAGCTTAGCTGGGGAGGGCAATCAGCCCCAGCATTTT	CASSLAGEGNQPQHF
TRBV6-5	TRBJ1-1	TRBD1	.	TGTGCCAGCAGTTACGCTTCGACAGGGCGGAACACTGAAGCTTTCTTT	CASSYASTGRNTEAFF
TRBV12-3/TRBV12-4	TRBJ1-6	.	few	TGTGCCAGCAGTTTACAGAATTCACCCCTCCACTTT	CASSLQNSPLHF
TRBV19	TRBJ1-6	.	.	TGTGCCAGTAGTATAGACCGGCAGGTCGGTCAAAATTCACCCCTCCACTTT	CASSIDRQVGQNSPLHF
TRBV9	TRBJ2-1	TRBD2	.	TGTGCCAGCAGCCCCGGAGGACTAGCGGGAGATAATTTCAGGAATGAGCAGTTCTTC	CASSPGGLAGDNFRNEQFF
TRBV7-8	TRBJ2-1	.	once	TGTGCCAGCAGCTTAGCGCACGGTTTTGGGCTTATCGATGAGCAGTTCTTC	CASSLAHGFGLIDEQFF
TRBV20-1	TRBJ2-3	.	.	TGCAGTGCTAGTGAGGTCTTGGGGCCCACAGATACGCAGTATTTT	CSASEVLGPTDTQYF
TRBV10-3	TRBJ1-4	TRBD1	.	TGTGCCATCAGTGAGTCCGGGACAGGGAACGAAAAACTGTTTTTT	CAISESGTGNEKLFF
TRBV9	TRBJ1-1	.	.	TGTGCCAGCAGACCTCCATCCGGCACTGAAGCTTTCTTT	CASRPPSGTEAFF
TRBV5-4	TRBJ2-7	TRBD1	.	TGTGCCAGCAGCCTGACAGGGGGGAACTACGAGCAGTACTTC	CASSLTGGNYEQYF
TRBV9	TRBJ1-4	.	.	TGTGCCAGCAGCCCCCAAGGAACAAAACTGTTTTTT	CASSPQGTKLFF
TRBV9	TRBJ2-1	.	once	TGTGCCAGCAGCAGGGACGCCGAACACAATGAGCAGTTCTTC	CASSRDAEHNEQFF
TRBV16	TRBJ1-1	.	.	TGTGCCAGCAGCCAGCCGGTTGGGATGAACACTGAAGCTTTCTTT	CASSQPVGMNTEAFF
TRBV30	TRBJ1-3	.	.	TGTGCCTGGAGTGTAGGGGCGCTTGGAAACACCATATATTTT	CAWSVGALGNTIYF